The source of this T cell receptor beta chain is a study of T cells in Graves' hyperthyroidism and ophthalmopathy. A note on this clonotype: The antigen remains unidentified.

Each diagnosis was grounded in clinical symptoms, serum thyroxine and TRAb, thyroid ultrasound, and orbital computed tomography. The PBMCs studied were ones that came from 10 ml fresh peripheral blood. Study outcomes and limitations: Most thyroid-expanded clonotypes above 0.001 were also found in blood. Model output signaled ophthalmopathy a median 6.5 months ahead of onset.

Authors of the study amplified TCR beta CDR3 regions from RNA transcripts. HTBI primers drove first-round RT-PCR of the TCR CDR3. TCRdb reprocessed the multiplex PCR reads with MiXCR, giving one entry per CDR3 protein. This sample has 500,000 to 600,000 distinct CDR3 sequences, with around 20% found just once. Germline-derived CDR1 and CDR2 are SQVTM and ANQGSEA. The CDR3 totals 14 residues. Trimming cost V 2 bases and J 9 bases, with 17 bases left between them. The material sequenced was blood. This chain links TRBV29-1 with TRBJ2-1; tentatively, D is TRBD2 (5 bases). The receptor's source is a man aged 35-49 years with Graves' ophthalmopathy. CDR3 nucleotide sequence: TGCAGCGTTGAAAGCGGTCGGAAACCCGGTGAGCAGTTCTTC. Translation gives CSVESGRKPGEQFF.